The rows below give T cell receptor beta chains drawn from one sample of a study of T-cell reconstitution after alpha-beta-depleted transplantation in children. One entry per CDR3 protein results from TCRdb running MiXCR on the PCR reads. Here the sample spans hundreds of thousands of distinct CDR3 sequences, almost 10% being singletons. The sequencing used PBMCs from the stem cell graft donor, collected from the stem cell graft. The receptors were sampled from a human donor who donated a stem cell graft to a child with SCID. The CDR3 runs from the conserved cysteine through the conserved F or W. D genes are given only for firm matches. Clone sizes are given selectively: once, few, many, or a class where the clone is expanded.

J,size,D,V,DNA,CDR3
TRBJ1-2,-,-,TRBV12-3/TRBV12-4,TGTGCCAGCAGCAGGGGCTTTTATGGCTACACCTTC,CASSRGFYGYTF
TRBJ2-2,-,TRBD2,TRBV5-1,TGCGCCAGCAGCTTGGAGGGTAGCGGGGGAAACACCGGGGAGCTGTTTTTT,CASSLEGSGGNTGELFF
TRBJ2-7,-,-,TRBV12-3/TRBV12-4,TGTGCCAGCAGTCCGGGTCCTGGGGGCCCGTCCTACGAGCAGTACTTC,CASSPGPGGPSYEQYF
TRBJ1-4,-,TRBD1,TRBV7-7,TGTGCCAGCAGCACCGGGACAGGGGATAATGAAAAACTGTTTTTT,CASSTGTGDNEKLFF
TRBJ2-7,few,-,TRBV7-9,TGTGCCAGCAGCCCAAAGGAAGTCTACGAGCAGTACTTC,CASSPKEVYEQYF
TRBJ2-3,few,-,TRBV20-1,TGCAGTGCTACAAAGACAGGTCTCTCAGATACGCAGTATTTT,CSATKTGLSDTQYF
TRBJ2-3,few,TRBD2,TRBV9,TGTGCCAGCAGCGTGTTCGTGGCGGGGGTCACAGATACGCAGTATTTT,CASSVFVAGVTDTQYF
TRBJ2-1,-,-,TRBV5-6,TGTGCCAGCAGCTATCGGGCCGGGGATGAGCAGTTCTTC,CASSYRAGDEQFF
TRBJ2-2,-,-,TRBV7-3,TGTGCCAGCAGCTTACTAGCGTGGGGATTGAACACCGGGGAGCTGTTTTTT,CASSLLAWGLNTGELFF
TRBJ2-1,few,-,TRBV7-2,TGTGCCAGCAGCTTATTCGACTTTGAGCAGTTCTTC,CASSLFDFEQFF
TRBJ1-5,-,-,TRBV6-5,TGTGCCAGCAGTTACTCGAGAGGCAATCAGCCCCAGCATTTT,CASSYSRGNQPQHF
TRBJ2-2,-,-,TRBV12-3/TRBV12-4,TGTGCCACCGGGGCAGGGCTCACCGGGGAGCTGTTTTTT,CATGAGLTGELFF
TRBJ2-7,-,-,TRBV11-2,TGTGCCAGCAGCCCCCGGATTGGGGGGACATCCTACGAGCAGTACTTC,CASSPRIGGTSYEQYF
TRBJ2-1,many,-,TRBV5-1,TGCGCCAGCAGATGGACCGACCAGGGGGAGCAGTTCTTC,CASRWTDQGEQFF
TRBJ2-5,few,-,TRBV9,TGTGCCAGCAGCGTCCGGCCGACCCGGGAGACCCAGTACTTC,CASSVRPTRETQYF
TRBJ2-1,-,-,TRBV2,TGTGCCACAGGAAGGGACAATCAGAACAATGAGCAGTTCTTC,CATGRDNQNNEQFF
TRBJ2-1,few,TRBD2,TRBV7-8,TGTGCCAGCAGCTCGAGGGCGGGGGGCCTCTACAATGAGCAGTTCTTC,CASSSRAGGLYNEQFF
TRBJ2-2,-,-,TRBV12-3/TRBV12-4,TGTGCCAGCAGTTTGGGTGAGGAGCTGTTTTTT,CASSLGEELFF
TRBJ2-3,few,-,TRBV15,TGTGCCACCAGCAGGGGACCTGGGAAGGCCACAGATACGCAGTATTTT,CATSRGPGKATDTQYF
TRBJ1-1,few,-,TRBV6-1,TGTGCCAGCAGTGATCTTTTGGGAACCGAAGCTTTCTTT,CASSDLLGTEAFF
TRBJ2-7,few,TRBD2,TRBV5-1,TGCGCCAGCAGCTTGACGACTAGCGGGGTCTACGAGCAGTACTTC,CASSLTTSGVYEQYF
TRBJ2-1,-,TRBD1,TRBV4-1,TGCGCCAGCAGCCAGCAAGGACAGGGGTCCTACAATGAGCAGTTCTTC,CASSQQGQGSYNEQFF
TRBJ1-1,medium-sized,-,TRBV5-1,TGCGCCAGCAGCTTTTTACAGGTGAACACTGAAGCTTTCTTT,CASSFLQVNTEAFF
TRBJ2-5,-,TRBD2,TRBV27,TGTGCCAGCAGTCCGAGACTAGCGGGGGAGATGCAGACCCAGTACTTC,CASSPRLAGEMQTQYF
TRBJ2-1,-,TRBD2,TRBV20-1,TGCTGTGCTAGACCTAAAACTAGCGGGGAGTACAATGAGCAGTTCTTC,CCARPKTSGEYNEQFF
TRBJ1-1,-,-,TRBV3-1,TGTGCCAGCCAATACCCGAACACTGAAGCTTTCTTT,CASQYPNTEAFF
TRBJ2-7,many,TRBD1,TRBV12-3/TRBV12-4,TGTGCCAGCATGACGGGACAGGGTTCCTACGAGCAGTACTTC,CASMTGQGSYEQYF
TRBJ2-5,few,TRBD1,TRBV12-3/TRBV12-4,TGTGCCAGCAGTTTTCGGGGACAGTGGGGAGAGACCCAGTACTTC,CASSFRGQWGETQYF
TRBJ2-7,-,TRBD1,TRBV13,TGTGCCAGCAGCAAAGGACAGGGGCAATACGAGCAGTACTTC,CASSKGQGQYEQYF
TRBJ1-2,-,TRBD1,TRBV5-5,TGTGCCAGCAGCTTGGGCCCTGGACCGGGACAGAAAAACTATGGCTACACCTTC,CASSLGPGPGQKNYGYTF
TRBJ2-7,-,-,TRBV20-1,TGCAGTGCTAGAGACCGGGATGTAGACGAGCAGTACTTC,CSARDRDVDEQYF
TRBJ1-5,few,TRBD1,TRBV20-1,TGCAGTGCGACGACAGGGACAAGCAATCAGCCCCAGCATTTT,CSATTGTSNQPQHF
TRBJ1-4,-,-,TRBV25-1,TGTGCCAGCAGTGATACGGGGCCAACTAATGAAAAACTGTTTTTT,CASSDTGPTNEKLFF
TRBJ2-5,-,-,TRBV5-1,TGCGCCAGCAGCTTGCCCGGCGATCAAGAGACCCAGTACTTC,CASSLPGDQETQYF
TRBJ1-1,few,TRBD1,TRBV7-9,TGTGCCAGCAGCCCGCCCCGACAGGGAGGCACTGAAGCTTTCTTT,CASSPPRQGGTEAFF
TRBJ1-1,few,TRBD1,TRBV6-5,TGTGCCAGCAGTTACGAATCGACAGGGACAGGCACTGAAGCTTTCTTT,CASSYESTGTGTEAFF
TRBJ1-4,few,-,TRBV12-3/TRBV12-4,TGTGCCAGCAGTTTAGGGGCCCTAACTAATGAAAAACTGTTTTTT,CASSLGALTNEKLFF
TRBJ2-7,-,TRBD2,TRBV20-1,TGCAGTGCCGACCCGGGGGGCTACGAGCAGTACTTC,CSADPGGYEQYF
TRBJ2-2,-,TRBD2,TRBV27,TGTGCCAGCAGTTTATTCGGGGTAGCGGGGTTCACCGGGGAGCTGTTTTTT,CASSLFGVAGFTGELFF
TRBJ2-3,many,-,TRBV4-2,TGTGCCAGCAGCCAAGATCGAGGGTCCATTGGCACAGATACGCAGTATTTT,CASSQDRGSIGTDTQYF
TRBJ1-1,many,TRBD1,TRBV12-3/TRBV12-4,TGTGCCGGTAGACAGGGCTCGAACACTGAAGCTTTCTTT,CAGRQGSNTEAFF
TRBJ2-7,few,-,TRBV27,TGTGCCAGCAGTTTGACGGCTAGCGCGCCCTACGAGCAGTACTTC,CASSLTASAPYEQYF
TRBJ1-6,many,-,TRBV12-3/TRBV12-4,TGTGCCAGCAGTCCCGACCTCGTCTCACCCCTCCACTTT,CASSPDLVSPLHF
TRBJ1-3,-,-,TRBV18,TGTGCCAGCTCACCAAAGTCGGAAACTTCTGGAAACACCATATATTTT,CASSPKSETSGNTIYF
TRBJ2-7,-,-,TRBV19,TGTGCCAGTAGCGTGTTGGCCGGACGGGCGGACTACGAGCAGTACTTC,CASSVLAGRADYEQYF
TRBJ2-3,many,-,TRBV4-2,TGTGCCAGCAGCCAAGATCCGCCGGTGACTAGCACAGATACGCAGTATTTT,CASSQDPPVTSTDTQYF
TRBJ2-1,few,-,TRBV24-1,TGTGCCACCAGTGACTCACAGAGGAATGAGCAGTTCTTC,CATSDSQRNEQFF
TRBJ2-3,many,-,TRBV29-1,TGCAGCGTTGAAGTAACCGACCCGCAGTATTTT,CSVEVTDPQYF
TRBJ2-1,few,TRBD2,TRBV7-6,TGTGCCAGCAGCTTAGGGGAGGGGTTTCGCAATGAGCAGTTCTTC,CASSLGEGFRNEQFF
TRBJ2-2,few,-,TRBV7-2,TGTGCCAGCAGCTTTGTAGGAGCGGCCGGGGAGCTGTTTTTT,CASSFVGAAGELFF
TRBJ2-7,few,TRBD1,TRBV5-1,TGCGCCAGCATTCCCCAGGGGGCCCCCTACGAGCAGTACTTC,CASIPQGAPYEQYF
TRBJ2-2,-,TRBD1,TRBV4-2,TGTGCCAGCAGCCAAGTGGTTTTGAGGGGACAGGGGGCCGGGGAGCTGTTTTTT,CASSQVVLRGQGAGELFF